A selection of T cell receptor beta chains follows, all from one sample in a study of response to subunit inactivated influenza vaccine. MiXCR, applied by TCRdb to the RT-PCR reads, yields one record per CDR3 protein. The data contain 170,000 or so distinct CDR3 sequences, about 10% of them singletons. Here the sequenced sample was CD8+ T cells sorted from PBMCs, taken less than 25 months after vaccination. The receptors stem from a man between 45 and 75 years old who received an inactivated influenza vaccine. The CDR3 runs from the conserved cysteine through the conserved F or W. The order of the fields is D gene, clone size, V gene, J gene, CDR3 DNA, CDR3 protein. The D gene is left open where the match is weak. The size entry is marked missing in some rows and otherwise reads once, few, many or a size class.

-	many	TRBV28	TRBJ2-1	TGTGCCAGCAGTTTCAGTATTGAGCAGTTCTTC	CASSFSIEQFF
-	-	TRBV15	TRBJ2-1	TGTGCCACCAGCAGACTCGACACACCCTACAATGAGCAGTTCTTC	CATSRLDTPYNEQFF
-	few	TRBV23-1	TRBJ2-4	TGCGCCAGCAGTCAACCCCTGGTGGGGGGAGCCAAAAACATTCAGTACTTC	CASSQPLVGGAKNIQYF
TRBD1	-	TRBV7-9	TRBJ2-7	TGTGCCAGCAGCTCATCGGGACAGGGACCCTACGAGCAGTACTTC	CASSSSGQGPYEQYF
TRBD1	few	TRBV4-1	TRBJ1-2	TGCGCCAGCAGCCAAGTACCGGGACAGCTAGACGGCTACACCTTC	CASSQVPGQLDGYTF
-	many	TRBV24-1	TRBJ2-3	TGTGCCACCAGTGGTCCTCACACAGATACGCAGTATTTT	CATSGPHTDTQYF
-	once	TRBV15	TRBJ2-3	TGTGCCACCAGCTCTCGTAGCGATACGCAGTATTTT	CATSSRSDTQYF
-	few	TRBV4-1	TRBJ2-1	TGCGCCAGCAGCCAAGTGCCGGGAGACAATGAGCAGTTCTTC	CASSQVPGDNEQFF
-	few	TRBV5-1	TRBJ1-1	TGCGCCAGCAGCGCCGGGACGGGGAACACTGAAGCTTTCTTT	CASSAGTGNTEAFF
-	-	TRBV7-2	TRBJ2-7	TGTGCCAGCAGCCCCCAGCGGACTGACGAGCAGTACTTC	CASSPQRTDEQYF
-	few	TRBV12-3/TRBV12-4	TRBJ2-1	TGTGCCAGCAGCCTCGTGGTCGCGGAAGGTGAGCAGTTCTTC	CASSLVVAEGEQFF
TRBD2	many	TRBV11-1	TRBJ2-5	TGTGCCAGCAGCTTAGCGGTAGCGGGAGCCCTCCAAGAGACCCAGTACTTC	CASSLAVAGALQETQYF
-	-	TRBV5-4	TRBJ2-7	TGTGCCAGCAGCAGCACCTTGGGCGTAACCTACGAGCAGTACTTC	CASSSTLGVTYEQYF
-	many	TRBV18	TRBJ2-1	TGTGCCAGCTCACATATGTCACTAGTCCTAGAGGCTAATGAGCAGTTCTTC	CASSHMSLVLEANEQFF